This TCR beta chain was sequenced in a study of regulatory T cells in long-lasting Graves disease (TCRdb year 2021). Broadly, across the study: In the newly diagnosed Graves' disease group, patients had been taking antithyroid drugs for less than 3 months. Persistent Graves' disease patients were compared with newly diagnosed Graves' disease patients by peripheral blood TCR sequencing and RNA sequencing. The study took place in China and was registered as a clinical trial. A total of around 35 samples underwent TCR sequencing: 13 from persistent and around 20 from newly diagnosed Graves' disease patients.

Study-wide conclusions, independent of this receptor: Lower TCR Shannon entropy and fewer highly expanded clones were observed in persistent Graves' disease patients than in newly diagnosed patients, which suggested clonal expansion. Peripheral blood alone was examined, since thyroid tissue, which constituted the primary lesion, could not be accessed. Patients with persistent disease shared more public clonotypes (fewer than 3,000) than newly diagnosed patients did (more than 900). TRBV28, TRBJ1-2 and TRBJ2-5 were preferentially used in persistent disease, while TRBV20-1 and TRBJ2-1 were favored in newly diagnosed disease. As a limitation, the authors acknowledged that the small sample size may reduce accuracy. Sequencing and analysis were limited to the TCR beta chain.

Libraries were made using multiplex PCR. Data came from an Illumina HiSeq 4000. To build TCR beta libraries, CDR3 regions were amplified by Arm-PCR using iRepertoire HTBI primers. Before sequencing, the PCR products went through gel purification. The paper's data handling went like this. Gene usage analysis of CDR3 amino acid clonotypes used the approximately 62 TRBV and around 14 TRBJ segments found across samples. Filtered high-quality paired reads were merged into contigs using COPE and FqMerger. Contigs were aligned with BLAST to IMGT TRBV, TRBD and TRBJ reference genes, and CDR3 was defined per IMGT. Highly expanded clones were defined as clonotypes with a frequency above 0.1%. Shannon entropy served as the measure of repertoire diversity, while the Gini coefficient captured V-J evenness. A clonotype found in more than one individual was treated as public. TCRdb reprocessed the public reads (quality trimming at Q25 with fastp, clone calling with MiXCR) and kept in-frame beta chains. Every entry covers one CDR3 protein and lists the most common genes and DNA from its rows. The V and J calls were not made by the authors but by TCRdb's processing. The sample profile shows a few hundred thousand distinct CDR3 sequences; approximately 15% of them were found once. The ten largest clones represent around a sixth of the sample.

For this clonotype: The target of this receptor is not known. A much larger clone lies a single base off, so this may be a read error.

This specimen's time point label, interpreted: newly diagnosed GD, antithyroid drugs for less than 3 months. RNA was extracted from PBMCs in TRIzol for both TCR sequencing and RNA sequencing. The diagnosis of Graves' disease was made according to American Thyroid Association guidelines. Patients for the study were recruited at an endocrinology department in Xi'an, China. Each patient gave approximately 10 milliliters of peripheral blood, collected in an EDTA anticoagulant tube. PBMCs were isolated by Ficoll Paque Plus density gradient separation without further T cell sorting. RNA quality was checked with an Agilent 2100 Bioanalyzer and agarose gel, and concentration with a NanoDrop 2000. The germline V gene specifies SGHAT as CDR1 and FQNNGV as CDR2. The CDR3 holds 20 amino acids from the cysteine to the phenylalanine. Only the CDR3 DNA stays, 60 bases, in frame from base 1. The same sample was also studied in work on T cells in Graves' hyperthyroidism and ophthalmopathy. As the second paper documents: Stable Graves' hyperthyroidism was defined as the absence of progression to ophthalmopathy over 18 months of follow-up. The hyperthyroidism patients were between 18 and 65 years old and newly diagnosed, with a disease duration of less than 2 months. The study excluded patients with uncontrolled infections, other autoimmune diseases, pregnancy or lactation. Diagnoses were based on clinical symptoms, serum thyroxine and TRAb, thyroid ultrasound and orbital computed tomography. For the first round of RT-PCR on the TCR CDR3, the HTBI primer set was used together with the Qiagen OneStep RT-PCR kit. Most expanded thyroid clonotypes (frequency above 0.001) were also detected in blood, a finding suggesting that blood repertoires may reflect thyroid immune responses. Ophthalmopathy was separated from stable hyperthyroidism by a 13 V-J signature model, with just over 85% sensitivity and roughly 84% specificity obtained in cross-validation and 80%/75% obtained in testing. In validation, progression to ophthalmopathy was predicted by the model with approximately 67% sensitivity and 72.22% specificity, a median of approximately 7.1 months before onset. TCR V-J signatures able to tell the groups apart were searched for in a discovery cohort of 100 patients, of whom under 45 had Graves' ophthalmopathy and roughly 58 had stable Graves' hyperthyroidism. Whether ophthalmopathy could be predicted prospectively was tested in an independent validation cohort made up of roughly 19 hyperthyroidism patients plus 17 patients who later progressed to ophthalmopathy. The 100 or so discovery patients were randomly split 7:3 into training and test sets. The study also compared thyroid tissue and blood T-cell repertoires from a handful of Graves' hyperthyroidism patients. Once sampling was done, hyperthyroidism patients were given methimazole at a starting dose of 30 mg daily, whereas ophthalmopathy patients were given high-dose intravenous methylprednisolone. A second multiplex PCR round built the libraries, followed by size selection and purification. Paired-end sequencing of the libraries was performed with 100 bp reads on an Illumina HiSeq2000. SOAPnuke was used to process the raw data, removing reads that contained adapters or uncalled bases, had a mean Phred below 15, or lacked an exact match to the constant primer or identifier. COPE v1.2.5 was used to merge the high-quality paired reads, and each unique nucleotide sequence was defined as a clonotype. MiTCR v1.1 was used to align the clonotypes against IMGT TRBV, TRBD and TRBJ reference segments. The analysis included only V-J combinations with a frequency above 0.0001, which together covered 99% to 99.2% of the repertoires. A TCS score was defined as the ratio of F50 (clonal expansion) to E x V (chaos), with BLOSUM62-based TCRdist applied between CDR3 peptides within each V-J. Welch's t-statistics and random forest reduced roughly 530 V-J features to 13, which were used in a naive Bayes classifier (R e1071). Sample size was not statistically predetermined, and investigators were not blinded to group allocation. The paper reports TCR Vbeta CDR3 sequencing of roughly 140 peripheral blood samples: under 45 ophthalmopathy, under 85 hyperthyroidism and about 17 progressor patients.

This chain joins TRBV11-2 to TRBJ2-7, and TRBD1 matches 12 of the central bases. The DNA end favors TRBJ2-1, so the J call may be wrong. This specimen was peripheral blood mononuclear cells (PBMCs), taken at new diagnosis, from a patient treated with antithyroid drugs. The origin of this receptor is a woman between 50 and 59 years old with Graves disease. Donor details come from another sample of the same person, matched by shared clones. The nucleotides are TGTGCCAGCAGCTTAGTACTTTCTTTTGGAGGGACAGGGGGCTCCTACGAGCAGTTCTTC. This is translated as CASSLVLSFGGTGGSYEQFF.